What follows describes a single T cell receptor beta chain. What it binds is not known. The entry originates in a study of CXCR3-negative and CXCR3-positive naive CD8 T cells. UMI-labeled TRB cDNA libraries were prepared by 5' RACE. TCRdb re-called the 5' RACE reads; one entry per CDR3 protein, DNA not given. This sample's table has approximately 100,000 distinct CDR3 sequences. Regarding the study as a whole: Hydrophobicity of TRB CDR3s was greater in CXCR3-positive naive cells than in CXCR3-negative naive cells. With respect to TRBV-TRBJ usage, naive CXCR3-negative and CXCR3-positive cells were similar; memory differed.

Sample: naive CXCR3+ CD8+ T cells from blood. Subset defined: CD45RO-CCR7+CD27+CD95- naive CD8+ T cells expressing CXCR3 (TNR3+). The receptor comes from a human donor in good health. Some clones in this sample may be carry-over from other donors' samples.

The CDR3: CASNIAGGSGDTQYF. This chain links TRBV19 with TRBJ2-3; the D call from TCRdb, TRBD1, cannot be confirmed without DNA. The germline gives CDR1 LNHDA, CDR2 SQIVND (reference sequence). The CDR3 spans 15 residues.